The 21 T cell receptor beta chains below come from one sample, sequenced in a study of beta chain features in type 1 diabetes. Sequencing targeted expressed TCRB transcripts, as all isolated RNA had been reverse transcribed. Sequenced by immunoSEQ multiplex PCR; TCRdb stores in-frame clones only, minus some. Here the sample spans 390,000 or so clones, over 11% being singletons. Input material: naive CD4+ T cells from blood. The origin of the receptors is a young man in good health.

This clone was observed at least ten times. The chain recombines TRBV6-4 with TRBJ2-2; 7 bases align to TRBD2. CDR1 and CDR2 from the germline V gene are MRHNA and SNTAGT. The CDR3 extends over 16 amino acids. Trimming at V came to 4 bases and at J to 0 bases, leaving 5 bases not matched to a gene. This chain's CDR3 is CASSVRDYPNTGELFF. CDR3 coding DNA: TGTGCCAGCAGTGTCCGGGACTACCCGAACACCGGGGAGCTGTTTTTT.

This clone turned up a few times. This chain uses TRBV19 with TRBJ2-3; 9 bases are shared with TRBD1. Trimming removed 9 bases from V and 3 bases from J; junction bases left unmatched: 13. The CDR3 consists of 16 residues. CDR1 and CDR2 (germline): LNHDA, SQIVND (reference sequence). The CDR3 DNA reads as TGTGCCAGCTCCCTAGGGGGACAGGGTGGTACAGATACGCAGTATTTT. Translation: CASSLGGQGGTDTQYF.

This clone was counted only a few times. The chain recombines TRBV7-2 with TRBJ1-5, with 7 bases lining up with TRBD1. Germline trimming cut 3 bases from V and 7 bases from J; bases unmatched to any gene: 9. In germline, CDR1 is SGHTA, CDR2 FQGNSA. This CDR3 contains 15 residues. DNA of the CDR3: TGTGCCAGCAGCTTTTCAGGGGGAGCGAGGCAGCCCCAGCATTTT. The encoded protein is CASSFSGGARQPQHF.

The V and J genes are TRBV29-1 and TRBJ1-2; no firm D call. CDR1 is SQVTM, CDR2 ANQGSEA, per germline. Trimming removed 4 bases at V and 6 bases at J, with 9 bases between. The CDR3 extends over 11 amino acids. CDR3 bases: TGCAGCGTTGGGGGTGATGATGGCTACACCTTC. It translates to CSVGGDDGYTF. Based on the CDR3 plus reference TRBV29-1 and TRBJ1-2, the full variable domain is SAVISQKPSRDICQRGTSLTIQCQVDSQVTMMFWYRQQPGQSLTLIATANQGSEATYESGFVIDKFPISRPNLTFSTLTVSNMSPEDSSIYLCSVGGDDGYTFGSGTRLTVV.

This clone occurred a few times. V and J are TRBV5-6 and TRBJ2-1, with 8 positions matching TRBD2. The CDR3 spans 16 residues. Germline CDR1 is SGHDT and CDR2 is YYEEEE. V shed 4 bases and J 5 bases; nucleotides not matched to a gene: 11. The DNA of the CDR3 is TGTGCCAGCAGCCACCTCAAGCGGGAGTCACACAATGAGCAGTTCTTC. Protein sequence: CASSHLKRESHNEQFF.

The chain employs TRBV7-9 and TRBJ2-7; 7 nucleotides line up with TRBD2. Germline V lookup: CDR1 SEHNR, CDR2 FQNEAQ (reference sequence). The CDR3 is made up of 15 amino acids. V lost 0 bases to trimming and J lost 9 bases; unmatched junction nucleotides: 11. CDR3: CASSLAAGVLQGQYF. The CDR3 DNA sequence: TGTGCCAGCAGCTTAGCGGCGGGGGTTTTACAAGGGCAGTACTTC. The full variable domain, its missing parts supplied by reference TRBV7-9 and TRBJ2-7, is DTGVSQNPRHKITKRGQNVTFRCDPISEHNRLYWYRQTLGQGPEFLTYFQNEAQLEKSRLLSDRFSAERPKGSFSTLEIQRTEQGDSAMYLCASSLAAGVLQGQYFGPGTRLTVT.

V is TRBV4-1 and J is TRBJ2-7; no definite D call. Germline loops: CDR1 MGHRA, CDR2 YSYEKL. This CDR3 has 13 residues. V was trimmed by 0 bases and J by 6 bases, leaving 9 bases between them. The CDR3 DNA is TGCGCCAGCAGCCAAGATCAACTCGGCGAGCAGTACTTC. This gives the protein CASSQDQLGEQYF.

The chain uses TRBV9 and TRBJ2-3, with a weak D call TRBD1 (6 bases). This CDR3 is built from 15 residues. Trimming removed 2 bases at V and 2 bases at J, with 12 bases between. Germline V gene data show CDR1 as SGDLS and CDR2 as YYNGEE. The CDR3 nucleotides read TGTGCCAGCAGCGTGGGAACAGGGTTCACAGATACGCAGTATTTT. The encoded protein is CASSVGTGFTDTQYF.

This clone has more than one count but fewer than ten. This chain connects TRBV2 to TRBJ2-1; the D gene is possibly TRBD1 (5 bases). This CDR3 contains 17 residues. V was shortened by 8 bases and J by 1 base, with 21 bases between the two germline ends. Germline values: CDR1 SNHLY, CDR2 FYNNEI. The CDR3 bases are TGTGCCAGCTCCCAACACAGGACCCTACCTTCCTACAATGAGCAGTTCTTC. Its translation: CASSQHRTLPSYNEQFF.

In this sample, this clone turned up a few times. This chain uses TRBV6-5 with TRBJ2-7; D gene ambiguous. Germline values: CDR1 MNHEY, CDR2 SVGAGI. The V gene lost 0 bases and the J gene lost 0 bases, with 9 bases spanning the gap. The CDR3 contains 15 residues. In DNA, the CDR3 is TGTGCCAGCAGTTACTCAGCTCGTTCCTCCTACGAGCAGTACTTC. It yields the protein CASSYSARSSYEQYF.

This clone was counted between two and nine times. This chain uses TRBV19 with TRBJ2-3; D is tentatively TRBD1 or TRBD2 (5 bases each). Germline lookup yields CDR1 LNHDA and CDR2 SQIVND (reference sequence). V lost 10 bases and J 5 bases, leaving 13 bases between the germline ends. The CDR3 length is 12 residues. CDR3 coding DNA: TGTGCCACTAGAATTGGGGGAGATACGCAGTATTTT. Protein: CATRIGGDTQYF.

Only one count was recorded for this clone. This rearrangement joins TRBV7-2 to TRBJ2-1, with TRBD1 identical over 7 bases. The CDR3 is 16 residues long. V lost 3 bases and J lost 6; bases outside the gene matches: 11. Germline lookup yields CDR1 SGHTA and CDR2 FQGNSA. The CDR3 loop reads CASSLGPGGMANEQFF. The CDR3 DNA is TGTGCCAGCAGCTTGGGGCCAGGGGGAATGGCCAATGAGCAGTTCTTC.

This clone was detected a few times. The CDR3, as DNA: TGTGCTAGTGGTTTAAACCCTACTAAACAGCAGTTCTTC. Residues: CASGLNPTKQQFF. The rearrangement uses TRBV12-5 and TRBJ2-1; no reliable D call. Between the trimmed V and J ends, which lost 3 bases and 11 bases, there was a span of 14 bases. The CDR3 runs 13 residues. Germline V gene lookup returns CDR1 LGHNT and CDR2 FRNRAP.

This chain joins TRBV18 and TRBJ2-7; the match to TRBD1 covers 7 bases. The CDR3 consists of 13 residues. The V gene's germline CDR1 is KGHSH and CDR2 LQKENI. The ends lost 3 bases at V and 6 bases at J; junction bases unmatched: 5. The CDR3: CASSPLDRAEQYF. In DNA form, the CDR3 reads TGTGCCAGCTCACCCCTTGACAGGGCCGAGCAGTACTTC.

This sequence joins TRBV30 and TRBJ1-5, with 8 bases matching TRBD1. Per germline, CDR1 GTSNPN and CDR2 SVGIG (reference sequence). The CDR3 is 13 amino acids. V dropped 2 bases and J dropped 6; count of bases not matched to a gene: 3. Written as DNA, the CDR3 is TGTGCCTGGAGTCCAGGGGGCCGTCAGCCCCAGCATTTT. Translating it yields CAWSPGGRQPQHF.

The chain recombines TRBV2 with TRBJ2-3, with TRBD2 matching 9 bases. V shed 7 bases, J shed 1 base, and the junction held 9 bases outside the gene matches. In germline, CDR1 is SNHLY, CDR2 FYNNEI. This CDR3 contains 16 residues. CDR3 sequence (DNA): TGTGCCAGCATCTTTCCTAGCGGGGCGGGCACAGATACGCAGTATTTT. Its translation: CASIFPSGAGTDTQYF.

The chain has TRBV29-1 and TRBJ2-1, with D perhaps TRBD2 (6 bases). This CDR3 is built from 14 residues. CDR1 is SQVTM and CDR2 is ANQGSEA in the germline V gene. The CDR3 coding sequence is TGCACCGTAAGGGTCGGGAGCTCCTACAATGAGCAGTTCTTC. Residues: CTVRVGSSYNEQFF.

To note about this clone: The identical CDR3 is also encoded by other nucleotide sequences in the sample. V is TRBV30 and J is TRBJ1-2; 7 bases are a match to TRBD1. V shed 3 bases and J 3 bases; nucleotides not matched to a gene: 4. The CDR3 extends over 13 amino acids. Per germline, CDR1 GTSNPN and CDR2 SVGIG (reference sequence). CDR3 loop: CAWRPGGDYGYTF. CDR3 nucleotide sequence: TGTGCCTGGAGGCCAGGGGGGGACTATGGCTACACCTTC.

This clone turned up a few times. The V call is TRBV2, the J call TRBJ2-1, with unresolved D. Per germline, CDR1 SNHLY and CDR2 FYNNEI. V gave up 2 bases and J gave up 10 bases, with 6 bases separating them. This CDR3 region has 11 residues. CDR3 in amino acids: CASSERVEQFF. In DNA form, the CDR3 reads TGTGCCAGCAGTGAACGGGTAGAGCAGTTCTTC.

The V call is TRBV6-6, the J call TRBJ2-7; 9 bases match TRBD1. The CDR3 is 16 amino acids. J lost 5 bases, V lost 6 bases, and 14 bases had no gene match. Germline V CDR1 and CDR2: MNHNY, SVGAGI (reference sequence). CDR3 sequence reads: CASRGSETGGTHEQYF. CDR3 nucleotides: TGTGCCAGCAGGGGTTCAGAGACAGGGGGTACGCACGAGCAGTACTTC.

V is TRBV19 and J is TRBJ2-3; 11 bases align to TRBD2. Trimming at V came to 6 bases and at J to 6 bases, leaving 8 bases not matched to a gene. The CDR3 is made up of 15 amino acids. Germline CDR1 LNHDA, CDR2 SQIVND (reference sequence). CDR3 protein: CASSTSGGVGDTQYF. The DNA for the CDR3 is TGTGCCAGTAGCACTAGCGGGGGTGTTGGCGATACGCAGTATTTT.